The table lists the clone carrying this TCR beta chain with a few counts. What it recognizes is unknown. The Oncomine TCR Beta short-read assay was applied to DNA of cultured CD4+ T cells. TCRdb redid the calling of the PCR reads with MiXCR, one entry per CDR3 protein. The table lists some 14,000 distinct CDR3 sequences, roughly 50% of them singletons. This sample stems from a study of vaccination and CD4 T cells after COVID-19. On the study more broadly: Samples after vaccination came a median roughly 74 days past dose two, ranging 14 to 241.

The treatment denotes: approximately nine-day PBMC culture with coronavirus spike peptide pools or control peptides (ViraFEST assay). This CDR3 has 15 residues. Germline CDR1 reads MNHEY; CDR2 reads SMNVEV (reference sequence). V was clipped by 4 bases and J by 0 bases; unmatched bases: 5. The chain recombines TRBV27 with TRBJ1-2; 7 bases line up with TRBD1. Sequencing was carried out using CD4+ T cells from blood, cultured in vitro. The source of this sequence is a human donor who had recovered from COVID-19. The CDR3, as DNA: TGTGCCAGCAGTTCGCCAGGGGGAGCTAACTATGGCTACACCTTC. As protein: CASSSPGGANYGYTF.